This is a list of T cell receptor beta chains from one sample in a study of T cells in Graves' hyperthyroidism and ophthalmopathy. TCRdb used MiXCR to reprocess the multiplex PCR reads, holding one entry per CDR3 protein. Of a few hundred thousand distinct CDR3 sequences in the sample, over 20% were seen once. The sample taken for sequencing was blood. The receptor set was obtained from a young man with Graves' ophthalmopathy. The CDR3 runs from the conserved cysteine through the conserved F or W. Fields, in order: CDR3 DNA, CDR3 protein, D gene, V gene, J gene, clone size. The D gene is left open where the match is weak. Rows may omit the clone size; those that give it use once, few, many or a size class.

CDR3nt: TGCGCCAGCAGCCCCCGGGGAGAAGAGACCCAGTACTTC; CDR3aa: CASSPRGEETQYF; d_gene: -; v_gene: TRBV5-1; j_gene: TRBJ2-5; abundance: -
CDR3nt: TGTGCCAGCAGCAGCAAGGGGGGATTGGGCGCAGGGGCCTACAATGAGCAGTTCTTC; CDR3aa: CASSSKGGLGAGAYNEQFF; d_gene: -; v_gene: TRBV3-1; j_gene: TRBJ2-1; abundance: -
CDR3nt: TGCAGCGTTACTCCGGACGGCATGAACACTGAAGCTTTCTTT; CDR3aa: CSVTPDGMNTEAFF; d_gene: -; v_gene: TRBV29-1; j_gene: TRBJ1-1; abundance: many
CDR3nt: TGTGCCAGTAGTATTGGCCTCTATGGCACAGATACGCAGTATTTT; CDR3aa: CASSIGLYGTDTQYF; d_gene: -; v_gene: TRBV19; j_gene: TRBJ2-3; abundance: -
CDR3nt: TGCAGCGTTGGGTCTAGCGGGAGGGCCACTGAGCAGTTCTTC; CDR3aa: CSVGSSGRATEQFF; d_gene: TRBD2; v_gene: TRBV29-1; j_gene: TRBJ2-1; abundance: -
CDR3nt: TGCGCCAGCAGCCGAGATGGAAACACCATATATTTT; CDR3aa: CASSRDGNTIYF; d_gene: -; v_gene: TRBV5-1; j_gene: TRBJ1-3; abundance: many
CDR3nt: TGTGCCAGTAGTTCCAGACTAGCGGGAGGCCAAGAGACCCAGTACTTC; CDR3aa: CASSSRLAGGQETQYF; d_gene: TRBD2; v_gene: TRBV19; j_gene: TRBJ2-5; abundance: few
CDR3nt: TGCGCCAGCAGCTCCCGGGACTTTAATGAAAAACTGTTTTTT; CDR3aa: CASSSRDFNEKLFF; d_gene: -; v_gene: TRBV5-1; j_gene: TRBJ1-4; abundance: -
CDR3nt: TGTGCCAGCAGCCCGGTGACCTTGAACACTGAAGCTTTCTTT; CDR3aa: CASSPVTLNTEAFF; d_gene: -; v_gene: TRBV7-2; j_gene: TRBJ1-1; abundance: many
CDR3nt: TGTGCCAGCAGTTTATATAGCTCTGGGGCCAACGTCCTGACTTTC; CDR3aa: CASSLYSSGANVLTF; d_gene: -; v_gene: TRBV28; j_gene: TRBJ2-6; abundance: many
CDR3nt: TGTGCCAGCAGCGTAGGGCACGGGAGGCAAGAGACCCAGTACTTC; CDR3aa: CASSVGHGRQETQYF; d_gene: TRBD2; v_gene: TRBV9; j_gene: TRBJ2-5; abundance: -
CDR3nt: TGTGCCAGCAGTGGTGACAGGGAGGGGTATGGCTACACCTTC; CDR3aa: CASSGDREGYGYTF; d_gene: TRBD1; v_gene: TRBV28; j_gene: TRBJ1-2; abundance: many
CDR3nt: TGTGCCAGCAGTCTCCCTAGGACCCAGTACTTC; CDR3aa: CASSLPRTQYF; d_gene: -; v_gene: TRBV27; j_gene: TRBJ2-5; abundance: -
CDR3nt: TGTGCCAGCGGGGGGCTGAATGAGCAGTTCTTC; CDR3aa: CASGGLNEQFF; d_gene: -; v_gene: TRBV28; j_gene: TRBJ2-1; abundance: few
CDR3nt: TGTGCCAGCAAAAGACTAGGTCCGTACGAGCAGTACTTC; CDR3aa: CASKRLGPYEQYF; d_gene: -; v_gene: TRBV6-1; j_gene: TRBJ2-7; abundance: many
CDR3nt: TGTGCCAGCCCCCCCCCCCGACAGGGCTCCTACAATGAGCAGTTCTTC; CDR3aa: CASPPPRQGSYNEQFF; d_gene: TRBD1; v_gene: TRBV7-9; j_gene: TRBJ2-1; abundance: few
CDR3nt: TGTGCCAGCCGACCTCAGGGGTTAGCGGTGGCTGACAATGAGCAGTTCTTC; CDR3aa: CASRPQGLAVADNEQFF; d_gene: -; v_gene: TRBV13; j_gene: TRBJ2-1; abundance: many
CDR3nt: TGTGCCAGCAGCCGGACTAGTTCAGATACGCAGTATTTT; CDR3aa: CASSRTSSDTQYF; d_gene: TRBD2; v_gene: TRBV6-1; j_gene: TRBJ2-3; abundance: few
CDR3nt: TGTGCCAGCAGCTTACAAAATTACAGCAATCAGCCCCAGCATTTT; CDR3aa: CASSLQNYSNQPQHF; d_gene: -; v_gene: TRBV11-3; j_gene: TRBJ1-5; abundance: few
CDR3nt: TGCAGTGCCCCCGGGACAGGGGGGAACTATGGCTACACCTTC; CDR3aa: CSAPGTGGNYGYTF; d_gene: TRBD1; v_gene: TRBV20-1; j_gene: TRBJ1-2; abundance: -
CDR3nt: TGTGCCAGCAGAAGCCGCAGGACTAGCGGGGACAATGAGCAGTTCTTC; CDR3aa: CASRSRRTSGDNEQFF; d_gene: TRBD2; v_gene: TRBV2; j_gene: TRBJ2-1; abundance: few
CDR3nt: TGTGCCAGCTCACACGGACGGCTCTCTAGGGCCAACGTCCTGACTTTC; CDR3aa: CASSHGRLSRANVLTF; d_gene: -; v_gene: TRBV18; j_gene: TRBJ2-6; abundance: few
CDR3nt: TGTGCCAGCAGTCCAAGTCCCGGAACACAGGGACTTGAGCAGTTCTTC; CDR3aa: CASSPSPGTQGLEQFF; d_gene: -; v_gene: TRBV6-1; j_gene: TRBJ2-1; abundance: -
CDR3nt: TGTGCCAGCAGCCAGGAAGGACGGGGGGCAGTAGGTGAAAAACTGTTTTTT; CDR3aa: CASSQEGRGAVGEKLFF; d_gene: -; v_gene: TRBV3-1; j_gene: TRBJ1-4; abundance: many
CDR3nt: TGTGCCAGTAGTATGGTCTACAGGGCCGCTATCCCTCTCTACACCTTC; CDR3aa: CASSMVYRAAIPLYTF; d_gene: -; v_gene: TRBV19; j_gene: TRBJ1-2; abundance: -
CDR3nt: TGTGCCAGCAATCACGTAGGGGGGGCGCTTCCCTACGAGCAGTACTTC; CDR3aa: CASNHVGGALPYEQYF; d_gene: -; v_gene: TRBV6-1; j_gene: TRBJ2-7; abundance: many
CDR3nt: TGCGCCAGCAGCTTGGTGGGACAGGGTTTAGATACGCAGTATTTT; CDR3aa: CASSLVGQGLDTQYF; d_gene: TRBD1; v_gene: TRBV5-1; j_gene: TRBJ2-3; abundance: -
CDR3nt: TGTGCCAGCAGCCAGAAGTCCTCTCCCACCGGGGAGCTGTTTTTT; CDR3aa: CASSQKSSPTGELFF; d_gene: -; v_gene: TRBV7-8; j_gene: TRBJ2-2; abundance: many
CDR3nt: TGTGCCAGCAGTGGCAGTCGGAGGAACACCGGGGAGCTGTTTTTT; CDR3aa: CASSGSRRNTGELFF; d_gene: -; v_gene: TRBV28; j_gene: TRBJ2-2; abundance: -
CDR3nt: TGTGCCAGCCGCAATTGGGACACTGAAGCTTTCTTT; CDR3aa: CASRNWDTEAFF; d_gene: -; v_gene: TRBV2; j_gene: TRBJ1-1; abundance: many
CDR3nt: TGTGCCAGCAGCTTAGCCGGGACAGGGTACAGGAACACTGAAGCTTTCTTT; CDR3aa: CASSLAGTGYRNTEAFF; d_gene: TRBD1; v_gene: TRBV11-2; j_gene: TRBJ1-1; abundance: few
CDR3nt: TGCAGTGTCACTAAGGACCGGGGGCGACCTAGGGGAGACCTTCAAGAGACCCAGTACTTC; CDR3aa: CSVTKDRGRPRGDLQETQYF; d_gene: -; v_gene: TRBV20-1; j_gene: TRBJ2-5; abundance: many
CDR3nt: TGTGCCAGCTCACCCGGCGGGGGGCAACCCTACGAGCAGTACTTC; CDR3aa: CASSPGGGQPYEQYF; d_gene: TRBD2; v_gene: TRBV9; j_gene: TRBJ2-7; abundance: -
CDR3nt: TGCAGTGCTAGAGATGGGGGGGGTGGGTCCTACAATGAGCAGTTCTTC; CDR3aa: CSARDGGGGSYNEQFF; d_gene: TRBD2; v_gene: TRBV20-1; j_gene: TRBJ2-1; abundance: few
CDR3nt: TGTGCCAGCAGCCAAGTCAGGCTAGCGGGACAATACGAGCAGTACTTC; CDR3aa: CASSQVRLAGQYEQYF; d_gene: TRBD2; v_gene: TRBV14; j_gene: TRBJ2-7; abundance: many
CDR3nt: TGTGCCAGCAGTTTATTTCCAGGGGCGGACACTGAAGCTTTCTTT; CDR3aa: CASSLFPGADTEAFF; d_gene: -; v_gene: TRBV28; j_gene: TRBJ1-1; abundance: -
CDR3nt: TGTGCCAGCACACCGTCGGGTAGTGAGACCCAGTACTTC; CDR3aa: CASTPSGSETQYF; d_gene: -; v_gene: TRBV2; j_gene: TRBJ2-5; abundance: few
CDR3nt: TGTGCCAGCTCACCACCGGACAGACATGGGACTGAAGCTTTCTTT; CDR3aa: CASSPPDRHGTEAFF; d_gene: -; v_gene: TRBV18; j_gene: TRBJ1-1; abundance: -
CDR3nt: TGTGCCAGCAGTTTCGCAGGGGATCGCCAAGAGACCCAGTACTTC; CDR3aa: CASSFAGDRQETQYF; d_gene: -; v_gene: TRBV12-3/TRBV12-4; j_gene: TRBJ2-5; abundance: few
CDR3nt: TGTGCCAGTAGTGTCGGCGAGAAGCAGTTCTTC; CDR3aa: CASSVGEKQFF; d_gene: -; v_gene: TRBV19; j_gene: TRBJ2-1; abundance: few
CDR3nt: TGTGCCAGCAGTTCCACGGACAGGAGGAACACTGAAGCTTTCTTT; CDR3aa: CASSSTDRRNTEAFF; d_gene: TRBD1; v_gene: TRBV6-5; j_gene: TRBJ1-1; abundance: -
CDR3nt: TGCAGTGCTTCAGGGCAGGGGGCCAACGAGCAGTACTTC; CDR3aa: CSASGQGANEQYF; d_gene: TRBD1; v_gene: TRBV20-1; j_gene: TRBJ2-7; abundance: -
CDR3nt: TGTGCCAGCAGTTCGTTCGAGGGTCAAGAGACCCAGTACTTC; CDR3aa: CASSSFEGQETQYF; d_gene: -; v_gene: TRBV28; j_gene: TRBJ2-5; abundance: many
CDR3nt: TGTGCCAGCAGTTTTGGGACAGGGATCAACTATGGCTACACCTTC; CDR3aa: CASSFGTGINYGYTF; d_gene: TRBD1; v_gene: TRBV27; j_gene: TRBJ1-2; abundance: few
CDR3nt: TGTGCCAGCAGTGCTAACCGGGCCACAGAAGCTTTCTTT; CDR3aa: CASSANRATEAFF; d_gene: -; v_gene: TRBV27; j_gene: TRBJ1-1; abundance: few
CDR3nt: TGTGCCAGCAGTCCGGGGACAGGGAAGGGGAACATTCAGTACTTC; CDR3aa: CASSPGTGKGNIQYF; d_gene: TRBD1; v_gene: TRBV12-3/TRBV12-4; j_gene: TRBJ2-4; abundance: many
CDR3nt: TGTGCCAGCAGCCAAGGGACGGGAAGCGGGGAGCTGTTTTTT; CDR3aa: CASSQGTGSGELFF; d_gene: -; v_gene: TRBV3-1; j_gene: TRBJ2-2; abundance: many
CDR3nt: TGTGCCAGTAGTGAGAACACCGGGGAGCTGTTTTTT; CDR3aa: CASSENTGELFF; d_gene: -; v_gene: TRBV19; j_gene: TRBJ2-2; abundance: many
CDR3nt: TGTGCCAGCTCACACATCGAGGATCGCAATGAGCAGTTCTTC; CDR3aa: CASSHIEDRNEQFF; d_gene: -; v_gene: TRBV18; j_gene: TRBJ2-1; abundance: -
CDR3nt: TGTGCCAGCAGCGCGCCCGGGACAGGAGACACCGGGGAGCTGTTTTTT; CDR3aa: CASSAPGTGDTGELFF; d_gene: TRBD1; v_gene: TRBV9; j_gene: TRBJ2-2; abundance: -